Detailed here is one TCR beta chain. The sample is drawn from a study of blood T cells in healthy people across ages. Together with a sample-barcoded 5' primer, a J-beta primer mix was included in a second PCR lasting about 7 to 12 cycles. TCRdb re-called the 5' RACE reads with MiXCR, one entry per CDR3 protein. The data hold about 760,000 distinct CDR3 sequences, with 20% to 25% observed a single time. This sample also appeared in a second study, on T cells of mothers and their children. From that paper: Sequencing returned over 8 million TCR beta CDR3 reads per mother and around 3 million per child.

The receptor comes from a boy aged 10-17 years in good health. Sequenced material: blood.

The CDR3 protein is CASKAVQETQYF. The CDR3 DNA follows: TGTGCCAGCAAAGCGGTACAAGAGACCCAGTACTTC. The genes are TRBV7-9 and TRBJ2-5, with D possibly being TRBD2 (5 bases). Germline-derived CDR1 and CDR2 are SEHNR and FQNEAQ (reference sequence). The V end was cut by 7 bases, the J end by 2 bases, with 8 bases between. The CDR3 loop spans 12 amino acids.